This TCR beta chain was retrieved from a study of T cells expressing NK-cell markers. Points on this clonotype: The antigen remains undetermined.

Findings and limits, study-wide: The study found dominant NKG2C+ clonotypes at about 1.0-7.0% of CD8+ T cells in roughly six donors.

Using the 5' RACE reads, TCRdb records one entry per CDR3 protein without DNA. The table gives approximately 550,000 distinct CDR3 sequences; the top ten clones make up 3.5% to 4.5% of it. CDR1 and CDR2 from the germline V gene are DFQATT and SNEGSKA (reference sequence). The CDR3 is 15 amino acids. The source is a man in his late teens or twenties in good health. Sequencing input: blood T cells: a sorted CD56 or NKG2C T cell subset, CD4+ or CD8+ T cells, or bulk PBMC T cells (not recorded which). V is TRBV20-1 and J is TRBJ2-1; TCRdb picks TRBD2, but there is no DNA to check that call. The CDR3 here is CSPQIRSSPYNEQFF.